This T cell receptor beta chain was sequenced for a study of shared clonotypes between healthy human individuals. The length of the CDR3 is 13 residues. Trimming stripped 4 bases from V and 4 bases from J, with 10 bases between. Germline CDR1 is SGHNT and CDR2 is YYREEE (reference sequence). Profiled with immunoSEQ multiplex PCR; TCRdb holds only in-frame clones, not every one. This sample yields around 1.6 million clones, of which nearly 99% are seen a single time; about 0.4% belongs to the top ten. The source of this sequence is a man aged 25-45 years in good health. This chain uses TRBV5-4 with TRBJ2-3; no reliable D call. Sequenced sample: naive CD4+ T cells sorted from blood. Subset denoted: CD45RA+ positively selected. DNA for the CDR3: TGTGCCAGCAGCCTGGAGCTTGCAGATACGCAGTATTTT. It specifies CASSLELADTQYF.